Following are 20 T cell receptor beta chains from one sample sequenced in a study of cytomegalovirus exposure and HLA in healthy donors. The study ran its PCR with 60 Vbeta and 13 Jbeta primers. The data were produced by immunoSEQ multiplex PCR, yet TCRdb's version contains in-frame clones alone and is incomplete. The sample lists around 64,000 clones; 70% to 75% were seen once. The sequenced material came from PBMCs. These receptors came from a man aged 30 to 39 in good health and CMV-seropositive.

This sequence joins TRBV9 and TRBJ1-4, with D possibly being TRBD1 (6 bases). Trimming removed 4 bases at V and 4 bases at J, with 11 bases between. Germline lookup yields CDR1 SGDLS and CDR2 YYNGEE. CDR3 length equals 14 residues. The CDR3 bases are TGTGCCAGCAGCCCTAACAGGGTTAATGAAAAACTGTTTTTT. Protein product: CASSPNRVNEKLFF.

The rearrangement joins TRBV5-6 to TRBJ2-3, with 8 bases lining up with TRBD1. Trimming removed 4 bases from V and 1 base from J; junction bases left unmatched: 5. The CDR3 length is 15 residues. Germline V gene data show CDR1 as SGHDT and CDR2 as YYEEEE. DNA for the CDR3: TGTGCCAGCAGCCCCCAGGGGGCCGGCACAGATACGCAGTATTTT. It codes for CASSPQGAGTDTQYF.

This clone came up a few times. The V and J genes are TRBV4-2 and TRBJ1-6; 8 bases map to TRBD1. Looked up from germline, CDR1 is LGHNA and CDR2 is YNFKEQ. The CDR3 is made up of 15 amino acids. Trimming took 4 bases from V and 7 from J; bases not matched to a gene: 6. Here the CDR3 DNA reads TGTGCCAGCAGCCCATGGACAGGGAGCAATTCACCCCTCCACTTT. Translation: CASSPWTGSNSPLHF.

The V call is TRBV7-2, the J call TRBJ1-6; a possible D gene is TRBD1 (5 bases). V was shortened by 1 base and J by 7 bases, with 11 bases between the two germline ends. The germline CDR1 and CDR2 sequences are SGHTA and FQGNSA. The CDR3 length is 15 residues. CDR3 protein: CASSLERQPNSPLHF. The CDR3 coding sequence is TGTGCCAGCAGCTTAGAGAGACAGCCGAATTCACCCCTCCACTTT.

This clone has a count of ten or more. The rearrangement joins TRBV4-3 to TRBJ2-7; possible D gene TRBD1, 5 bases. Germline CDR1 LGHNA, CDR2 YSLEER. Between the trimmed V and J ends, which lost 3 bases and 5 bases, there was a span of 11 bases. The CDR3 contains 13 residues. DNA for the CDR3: TGCGCCAGCAGCCAGGACCGGACAAACGAGCAGTACTTC. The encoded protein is CASSQDRTNEQYF.

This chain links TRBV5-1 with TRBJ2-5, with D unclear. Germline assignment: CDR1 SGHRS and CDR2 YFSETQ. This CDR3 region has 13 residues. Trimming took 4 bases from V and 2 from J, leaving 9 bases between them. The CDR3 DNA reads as TGCGCCAGCAGCGGTCAGTTGCAAGAGACCCAGTACTTC. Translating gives CASSGQLQETQYF.

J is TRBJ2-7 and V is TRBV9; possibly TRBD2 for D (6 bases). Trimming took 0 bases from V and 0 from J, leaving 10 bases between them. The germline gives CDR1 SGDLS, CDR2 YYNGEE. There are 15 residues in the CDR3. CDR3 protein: CASSVDGGNSYEQYF. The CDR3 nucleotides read TGTGCCAGCAGCGTAGATGGGGGGAACTCCTACGAGCAGTACTTC.

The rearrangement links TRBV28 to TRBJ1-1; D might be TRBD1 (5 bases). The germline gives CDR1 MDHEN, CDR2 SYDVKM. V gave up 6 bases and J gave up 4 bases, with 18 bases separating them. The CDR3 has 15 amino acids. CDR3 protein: CASSSLSGLGTEAFF. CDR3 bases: TGTGCCAGCAGCTCTCTTTCAGGGTTGGGCACTGAAGCTTTCTTT.

Written as DNA, the CDR3 is TGTGCCAGCAGCCCCCTAGTAGATACGCAGTATTTT. It encodes CASSPLVDTQYF. This chain uses TRBV28 with TRBJ2-3; D remains unclear. Germline lookup yields CDR1 MDHEN and CDR2 SYDVKM. Trimming shortened V by 6 bases and J by 5 bases, and 9 bases separated the two germline ends. The CDR3 has 12 amino acids.

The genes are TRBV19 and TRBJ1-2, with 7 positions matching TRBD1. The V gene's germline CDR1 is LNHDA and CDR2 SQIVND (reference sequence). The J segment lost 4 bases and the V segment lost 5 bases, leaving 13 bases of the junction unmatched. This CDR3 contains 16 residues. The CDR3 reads CASSPQPTGLSYGYTF. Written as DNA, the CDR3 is TGTGCCAGTAGTCCCCAACCGACAGGGCTTAGCTATGGCTACACCTTC.

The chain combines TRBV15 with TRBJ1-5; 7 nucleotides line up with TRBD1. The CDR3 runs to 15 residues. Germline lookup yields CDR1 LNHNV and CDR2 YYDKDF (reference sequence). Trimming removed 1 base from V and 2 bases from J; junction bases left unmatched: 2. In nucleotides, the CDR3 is TGTGCCACCAGCAGAGTCCAGGGGGGCAATCAGCCCCAGCATTTT. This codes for CATSRVQGGNQPQHF. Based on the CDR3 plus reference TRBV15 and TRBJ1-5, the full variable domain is DAMVIQNPRYQVTQFGKPVTLSCSQTLNHNVMYWYQQKSSQAPKLLFHYYDKDFNNEADTPDNFQSRRPNTSFCFLDIRSPGLGDTAMYLCATSRVQGGNQPQHFGDGTRLSIL.

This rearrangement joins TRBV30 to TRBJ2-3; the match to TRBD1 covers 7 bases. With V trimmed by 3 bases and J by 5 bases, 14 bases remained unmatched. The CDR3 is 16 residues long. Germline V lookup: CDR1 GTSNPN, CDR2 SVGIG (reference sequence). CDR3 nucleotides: TGTGCCTGGAGCCTAATGGGTAGGGGGCAGAAAGATACGCAGTATTTT. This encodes CAWSLMGRGQKDTQYF.

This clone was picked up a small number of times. The CDR3 reads CASSQERQEYEQYF. The CDR3, as DNA: TGCGCCAGCAGCCAAGAGAGACAGGAGTACGAGCAGTACTTC. This rearrangement joins TRBV4-1 to TRBJ2-7; a possible D gene is TRBD1 (6 bases). CDR3 length equals 14 residues. V was cut by 0 bases and J by 4 bases, with 10 bases left in between. Germline CDR1 and CDR2: MGHRA and YSYEKL.

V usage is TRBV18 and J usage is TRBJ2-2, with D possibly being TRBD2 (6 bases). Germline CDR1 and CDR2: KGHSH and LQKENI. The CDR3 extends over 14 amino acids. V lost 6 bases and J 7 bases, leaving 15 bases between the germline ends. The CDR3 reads CASSPTSQDGELFF. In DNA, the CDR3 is TGTGCCAGCTCCCCGACTAGTCAGGACGGGGAGCTGTTTTTT.

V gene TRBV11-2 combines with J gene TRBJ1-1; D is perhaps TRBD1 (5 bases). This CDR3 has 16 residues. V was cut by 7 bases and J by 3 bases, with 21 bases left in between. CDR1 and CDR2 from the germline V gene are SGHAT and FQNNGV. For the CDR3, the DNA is TGTGCCAGCAACCGGGGGTCATATTGGGGGGACACTGAAGCTTTCTTT. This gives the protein CASNRGSYWGDTEAFF.

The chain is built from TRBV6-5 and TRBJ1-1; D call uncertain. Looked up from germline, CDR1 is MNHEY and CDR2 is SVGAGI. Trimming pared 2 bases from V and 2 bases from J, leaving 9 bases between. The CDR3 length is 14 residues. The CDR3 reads CASSYAGPNTEAFF. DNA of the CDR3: TGTGCCAGCAGTTACGCGGGCCCCAACACTGAAGCTTTCTTT.

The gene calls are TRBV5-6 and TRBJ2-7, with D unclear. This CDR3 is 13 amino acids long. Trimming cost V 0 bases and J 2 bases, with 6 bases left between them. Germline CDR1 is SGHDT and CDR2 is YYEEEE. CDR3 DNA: TGTGCCAGCAGCTTGGTGGCTGCCTACGAGCAGTACTTC. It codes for CASSLVAAYEQYF.

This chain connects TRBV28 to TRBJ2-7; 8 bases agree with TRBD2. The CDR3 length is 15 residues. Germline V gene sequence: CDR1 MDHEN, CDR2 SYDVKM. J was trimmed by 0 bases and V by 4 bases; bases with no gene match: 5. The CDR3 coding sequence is TGTGCCAGCAGTTCACCGCGGGGGGCCTCCTACGAGCAGTACTTC. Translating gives CASSSPRGASYEQYF. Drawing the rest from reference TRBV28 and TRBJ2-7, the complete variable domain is DVKVTQSSRYLVKRTGEKVFLECVQDMDHENMFWYRQDPGLGLRLIYFSYDVKMKEKGDIPEGYSVSREKKERFSLILESASTNQTSMYLCASSSPRGASYEQYFGPGTRLTVT.

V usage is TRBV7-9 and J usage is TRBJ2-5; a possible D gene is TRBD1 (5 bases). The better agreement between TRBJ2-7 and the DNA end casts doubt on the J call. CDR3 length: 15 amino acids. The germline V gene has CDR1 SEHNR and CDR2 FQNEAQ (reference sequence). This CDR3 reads CASSFRTSYPYEQYF. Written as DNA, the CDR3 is TGTGCCAGCAGCTTCAGGACATCATATCCCTACGAGCAGTACTTC.

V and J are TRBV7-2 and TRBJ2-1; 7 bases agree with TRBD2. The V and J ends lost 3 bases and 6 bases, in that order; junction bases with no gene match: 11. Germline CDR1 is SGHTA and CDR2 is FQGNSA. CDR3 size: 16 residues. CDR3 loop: CASSFRAGRSSNEQFF. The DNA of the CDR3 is TGTGCCAGCAGCTTTCGAGCGGGGCGATCTTCCAATGAGCAGTTCTTC.